What follows are 27 T cell receptor beta chains derived from one specimen sequenced in a study of identical twins. A single record per CDR3 protein comes from TCRdb applying MiXCR to the 5' RACE reads. There are about 720,000 distinct CDR3 sequences in the sample; 8.5% to 9.5% occur only once, and 0.75% to 1% lies in the top ten. The same sample was also used in a study of yellow fever vaccine responses in identical twins.

Sequencing was performed on PBMCs. These receptors originate from a woman between 18 and 29 years old in good health.

Only a few counts were recorded for this clonotype. The chain combines TRBV12-3 or TRBV12-4 with TRBJ2-1; D is undetermined. The CDR3 sequence is 14 residues long. Trimming removed 7 bases from V and 5 bases from J, with 15 bases in between. DNA of the CDR3: TGTGCCAGCACTAATAAGGGCTATAACAATGAGCAGTTCTTC. This translates into CASTNKGYNNEQFF.

The chain employs TRBV3-1 and TRBJ1-4, with D unclear. This CDR3 comprises 16 residues. V dropped 2 bases and J dropped 0 bases, with 10 bases sitting between them. The germline gives CDR1 LGHDT, CDR2 YNNKEL (reference sequence). The CDR3 DNA is TGTGCCAGCAGCCAATTGAGCCGTTCAACTAATGAAAAACTGTTTTTT. Its translation is CASSQLSRSTNEKLFF.

The chain is built from TRBV20-1 and TRBJ2-7; maybe TRBD1 (5 bases). Trimming pared 3 bases from V and 1 base from J, leaving 16 bases between. CDR1 is DFQATT and CDR2 is SNEGSKA in the germline V gene (reference sequence). The CDR3 has 15 residues. The CDR3 coding sequence is TGCAGTGCTAGGGAAACAGGAGACCTTTCCTACGAGCAGTACTTC. Protein: CSARETGDLSYEQYF.

The chain couples TRBV11-1 to TRBJ2-7, with D uncertain. V dropped 4 bases and J dropped 1 base, with 8 bases sitting between them. There are 13 residues in the CDR3. CDR1 and CDR2 (germline): SGHAT, FQDESV (reference sequence). CDR3 sequence reads: CASSYQDSYEQYF. For the CDR3, the DNA is TGTGCCAGCAGCTATCAGGATTCCTACGAGCAGTACTTC.

The rearrangement uses TRBV12-3 or TRBV12-4 and TRBJ1-1; TRBD1 agrees at 11 bases. The CDR3 runs to 17 residues. CDR3 sequence: CTFSHLRGQGARTEAFF. The CDR3 DNA reads as TGTACCTTCAGTCATCTTCGCGGACAGGGGGCGAGAACTGAAGCTTTCTTT.

The CDR3 DNA reads TGCAGTGCTTTACAGGGGGCCATAAATAATGAAAAACTGTTTTTT. Its translation is CSALQGAINNEKLFF. V gene TRBV20-1 combines with J gene TRBJ1-4, with TRBD1 identical over 9 bases. CDR1 and CDR2 from the germline V gene are DFQATT and SNEGSKA (reference sequence). CDR3 length: 15 amino acids. The V gene end was trimmed by 5 bases and the J gene end by 4 bases; junction bases not matched to a gene: 8.

In DNA form, the CDR3 reads TGCAGTGCTAGACCCAGGTTTAGGGCAGGGCTCCACGAGCAGTACTTC. It yields the protein CSARPRFRAGLHEQYF. The gene calls are TRBV20-1 and TRBJ2-7; weak D call: TRBD1 (5 bases). Germline values: CDR1 DFQATT, CDR2 SNEGSKA (reference sequence). The V end was cut by 2 bases, the J end by 5 bases, with 22 bases between. This CDR3 spans 16 amino acids.

The gene calls are TRBV5-1 and TRBJ2-7; TRBD1 matches 12 bases. CDR3 length: 14 amino acids. The V gene's germline CDR1 is SGHRS and CDR2 YFSETQ. Germline trimming cut 3 bases from V and 7 bases from J; bases unmatched to any gene: 5. CDR3 region: CASSWGTGGWEQYF. The CDR3, as DNA: TGCGCCAGCAGCTGGGGGACAGGGGGCTGGGAGCAGTACTTC.

This clonotype was counted between two and nine times. This chain joins TRBV9 and TRBJ2-1; D may be TRBD2 (5 bases). The V and J ends lost 0 bases and 4 bases respectively, with 8 bases between them. The CDR3 is made up of 14 amino acids. In germline, CDR1 is SGDLS, CDR2 YYNGEE. In DNA form, the CDR3 reads TGTGCCAGCAGCGTAGCTACTAGATACAATGAGCAGTTCTTC. Its protein product is CASSVATRYNEQFF.

This clonotype was picked up a small number of times. V usage is TRBV29-1 and J usage is TRBJ2-7; 8 nucleotides line up with TRBD1. The CDR3 has 19 amino acids. The V segment lost 1 base and the J segment 3 bases; nucleotides outside the gene matches: 20. Germline V CDR1 and CDR2: SQVTM, ANQGSEA. The CDR3 DNA reads as TGCAGCGTTGAAGGTGAGATGGCCGGACCGGGACAGGACGACTACGAGCAGTACTTC. This sequence encodes CSVEGEMAGPGQDDYEQYF.

This clonotype has just a few counts. No conserved phenylalanine or tryptophan ends this CDR3, so it is likely a read error. The limits of the CDR3 on the DNA are not certain, so only TCRdb's listed CDR3 is given. The chain recombines TRBV20-1 with TRBJ1-5; TRBD1 is the table's D call and was not checked against the DNA. The CDR3 region is 14 residues in length, termini included. Germline lookup yields CDR1 DFQATT and CDR2 SNEGSKA (reference sequence). CDR3 sequence: CSARDSNSPYSLFS.

The chain combines TRBV7-2 with TRBJ1-5; TRBD1 aligns across 8 bases. This CDR3 contains 14 residues. The V and J ends lost 5 bases and 3 bases, in that order; junction bases with no gene match: 3. Germline assignment: CDR1 SGHTA and CDR2 FQGNSA. Here the CDR3 DNA reads TGTGCCAGCAGCGAGACAGGGGCCAATCAGCCCCAGCATTTT. It yields the protein CASSETGANQPQHF.

CDR3 in DNA: TGCAGTGCTAGGGGGACTAGCGGCCCCTTAACGCCGCAGTATTTT. This encodes CSARGTSGPLTPQYF. The chain links TRBV20-1 to TRBJ2-3, with 11 bases matching TRBD2. The CDR3 sequence is 15 residues long. CDR1 and CDR2 from the germline V gene are DFQATT and SNEGSKA (reference sequence). The trim removed 3 bases at V and 10 bases at J, leaving 12 bases unmatched.

The sample holds a few counts of this clonotype. This chain connects TRBV28 to TRBJ2-7; no firm D call. The CDR3 is made up of 13 amino acids. From germline, CDR1 is MDHEN and CDR2 SYDVKM. The V gene lost 8 bases and the J gene lost 3 bases, with 14 bases spanning the gap. CDR3 region: CASGVRADYEQYF. The CDR3 bases are TGTGCCAGCGGAGTTAGGGCCGACTACGAGCAGTACTTC.

The rearrangement uses TRBV7-2 and TRBJ2-3, with 8 bases that match TRBD2. The CDR3 totals 15 residues. The germline V gene has CDR1 SGHTA and CDR2 FQGNSA. V shed 5 bases, J shed 3 bases, and the junction held 7 bases outside the gene matches. The CDR3 coding sequence is TGTGCCAGCAGCCCAACGGGGGGGTATACAGATACGCAGTATTTT. It translates to CASSPTGGYTDTQYF.

This clonotype was observed a few times. The chain combines TRBV9 with TRBJ2-5; no clear D. The CDR3 contains 17 residues. Looked up from germline, CDR1 is SGDLS and CDR2 is YYNGEE. Deletions cut 0 bases from V and 5 bases from J, with 20 bases between. The CDR3 nucleotides are TGTGCCAGCAGCGTAGATTTAAGAGGTGGCAGGCTGGAGACCCAGTACTTC. Translation: CASSVDLRGGRLETQYF.

This clonotype occurred many times. This chain joins TRBV12-3 or TRBV12-4 and TRBJ2-1; D not resolved. V was trimmed by 1 base and J by 4 bases, leaving 8 bases between them. The CDR3 consists of 14 residues. This CDR3 reads CASSLGNRYNEQFF. The CDR3 coding sequence is TGTGCCAGCAGTTTAGGTAACAGATACAATGAGCAGTTCTTC.

The chain links TRBV24-1 to TRBJ2-5, with 7 bases fitting TRBD2. With V trimmed by 0 bases and J by 5 bases, 5 bases remained unmatched. The CDR3 is made up of 15 amino acids. Germline CDR1 KGHDR, CDR2 SFDVKD. As DNA, the CDR3 is TGTGCCACCAGTGATTTGAATCCCGGGGGGGAGACCCAGTACTTC. This sequence encodes CATSDLNPGGETQYF.

The chain joins TRBV29-1 to TRBJ2-7; 9 nucleotides align to TRBD2. The CDR3 is 14 residues long. J was trimmed by 5 bases and V by 3 bases; bases with no gene match: 8. Germline CDR1 is SQVTM and CDR2 is ANQGSEA. The CDR3 DNA sequence: TGCAGCGTTGATTGGCGGGAGGGCCCGAACGAGCAGTACTTC. It translates to CSVDWREGPNEQYF.

This clonotype was seen repeatedly, ten times or more. The chain recombines TRBV5-1 with TRBJ2-7; possible D gene TRBD2, 5 bases. V dropped 4 bases and J dropped 0 bases, with 11 bases sitting between them. The CDR3 runs to 14 residues. The germline V gene has CDR1 SGHRS and CDR2 YFSETQ. As DNA, the CDR3 is TGCGCCAGCAGCGAGGGCCATAGCTCCTACGAGCAGTACTTC. Its protein product is CASSEGHSSYEQYF. Supplemented by reference TRBV5-1 and TRBJ2-7, the full variable domain reads KAGVTQTPRYLIKTRGQQVTLSCSPISGHRSVSWYQQTPGQGLQFLFEYFSETQRNKGNFPGRFSGRQFSNSRSEMNVSTLELGDSALYLCASSEGHSSYEQYFGPGTRLTVT.

The chain joins TRBV7-2 to TRBJ2-7; D not certain. CDR3 size: 11 residues. CDR1 SGHTA and CDR2 FQGNSA come from the germline V gene. V lost 8 bases, J lost 7 bases, and 12 bases lay in between. The CDR3 nucleotides are TGTGCCAGCCTAAACTTGAGGGAGCAGTACTTC. Translating it yields CASLNLREQYF.

This clonotype has more than one count but fewer than ten. The chain recombines TRBV20-1 with TRBJ2-3; 10 nucleotides match TRBD2. This CDR3 contains 15 residues. With V trimmed by 5 bases and J by 5 bases, 10 bases remained unmatched. Germline CDR1 DFQATT, CDR2 SNEGSKA (reference sequence). DNA of the CDR3: TGCAGTGCTTTCAAGCGGGAGGGCCTCGTAGATACGCAGTATTTT. Amino acids: CSAFKREGLVDTQYF.

This clonotype showed up many times. The chain carries TRBV7-9 and TRBJ2-5; 7 nucleotides align to TRBD1. The germline gives CDR1 SEHNR, CDR2 FQNEAQ (reference sequence). Trimming cost V 1 base and J 2 bases; bases outside gene matches: 7. CDR3 length equals 16 residues. CDR3 nucleotides: TGTGCCAGCAGCTTAGACCCCCCAGGGGGTCAAGAGACCCAGTACTTC. Protein sequence: CASSLDPPGGQETQYF.

V gene TRBV4-2 combines with J gene TRBJ2-5; possibly TRBD1 for D (6 bases). This CDR3 has 13 residues. Trimming left V 0 bases short and J 10 bases short, with 12 bases between. Germline CDR1 and CDR2: LGHNA and YNFKEQ. The CDR3 region is CASSQEARQVQYF. CDR3 DNA: TGTGCCAGCAGCCAAGAAGCCCGACAGGTCCAGTACTTC.

This chain connects TRBV15 to TRBJ2-1; D is unclear. This CDR3 has 14 residues. V gave up 2 bases and J gave up 3 bases, with 8 bases separating them. Germline CDR1 is LNHNV and CDR2 is YYDKDF (reference sequence). CDR3 region: CATSRPDHYNEQFF. CDR3 nucleotide sequence: TGTGCCACCAGCAGACCCGACCACTACAATGAGCAGTTCTTC.

This clonotype appeared many times. The chain links TRBV7-6 to TRBJ1-1, with TRBD1 matching 7 bases. V dropped 5 bases and J dropped 0; count of bases not matched to a gene: 9. CDR3 length: 16 residues. Germline CDR1 SGHVS, CDR2 FNYEAQ. The CDR3 DNA sequence: TGTGCCAGCAGCCGTACGAACAGGGGACTGAACACTGAAGCTTTCTTT. Its protein is CASSRTNRGLNTEAFF.

This clonotype was seen a few times. This chain connects TRBV20-1 to TRBJ1-1; TRBD1 matches at 8 bases. The CDR3 totals 16 residues. In germline, CDR1 is DFQATT, CDR2 SNEGSKA (reference sequence). V was clipped by 3 bases and J by 0 bases; unmatched bases: 9. CDR3 protein: CSARIRDRLVNTEAFF. As DNA, the CDR3 is TGCAGTGCTAGGATCCGGGACAGGTTGGTGAACACTGAAGCTTTCTTT.